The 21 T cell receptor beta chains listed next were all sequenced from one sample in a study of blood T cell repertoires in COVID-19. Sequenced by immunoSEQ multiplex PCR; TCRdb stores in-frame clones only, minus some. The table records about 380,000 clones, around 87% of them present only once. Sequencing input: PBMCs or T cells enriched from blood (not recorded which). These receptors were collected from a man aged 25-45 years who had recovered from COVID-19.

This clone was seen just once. The CDR3 loop is CASRRQGSRGYTF. The DNA for the CDR3 is TGTGCCAGCAGAAGACAGGGGAGTCGAGGCTACACCTTC. This chain joins TRBV7-2 and TRBJ1-2; 8 bases map to TRBD1. J lost 8 bases, V lost 6 bases, and 8 bases had no gene match. CDR3 length equals 13 residues. Germline loops: CDR1 SGHTA, CDR2 FQGNSA.

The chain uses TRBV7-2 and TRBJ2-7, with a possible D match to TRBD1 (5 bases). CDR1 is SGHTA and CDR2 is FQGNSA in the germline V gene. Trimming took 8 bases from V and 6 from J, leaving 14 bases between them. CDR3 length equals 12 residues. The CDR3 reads CASEQGRGEQYF. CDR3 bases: TGTGCCAGCGAGCAGGGAAGAGGCGAGCAGTACTTC.

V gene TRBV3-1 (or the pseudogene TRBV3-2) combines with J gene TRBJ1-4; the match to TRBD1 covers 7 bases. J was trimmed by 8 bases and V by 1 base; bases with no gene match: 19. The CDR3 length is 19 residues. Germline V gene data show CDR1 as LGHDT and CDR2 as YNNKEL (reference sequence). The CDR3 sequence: CASSQGLTGNHRKAEKLFF. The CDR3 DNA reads TGTGCCAGCAGCCAAGGTTTGACAGGGAATCACCGGAAAGCCGAAAAACTGTTTTTT.

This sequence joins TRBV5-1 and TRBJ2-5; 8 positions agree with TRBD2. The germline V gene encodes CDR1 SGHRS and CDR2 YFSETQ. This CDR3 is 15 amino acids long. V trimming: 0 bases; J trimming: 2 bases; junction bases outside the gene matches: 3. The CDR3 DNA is TGCGCCAGCAGCTTGGGACTAGCGCTTCAAGAGACCCAGTACTTC. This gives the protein CASSLGLALQETQYF.

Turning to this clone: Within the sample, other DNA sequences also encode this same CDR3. The CDR3 region has the DNA TGCAGTGCGGACAGGGGCTATGGCTACACCTTC. Protein product: CSADRGYGYTF. This chain uses TRBV20-1 with TRBJ1-2; 9 bases are a match to TRBD1. Germline CDR1 and CDR2: DFQATT and SNEGSKA (reference sequence). V was clipped by 6 bases and J by 4 bases; unmatched bases: 0. CDR3 length: 11 residues.

CDR3 region: CATSRETRGQPQHF. The CDR3 nucleotides are TGTGCCACCAGCAGAGAGACCAGGGGTCAGCCCCAGCATTTT. This chain links TRBV15 with TRBJ1-5; D perhaps matches TRBD1 (6 bases). This CDR3 is built from 14 residues. Trimming cost V 0 bases and J 6 bases, with 9 bases left between them. Germline assignment: CDR1 LNHNV and CDR2 YYDKDF (reference sequence).

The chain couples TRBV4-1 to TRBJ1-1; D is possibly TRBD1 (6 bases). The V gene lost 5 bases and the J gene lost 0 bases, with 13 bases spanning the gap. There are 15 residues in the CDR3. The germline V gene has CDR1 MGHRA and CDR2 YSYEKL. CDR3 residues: CASSGTGTLNTEAFF. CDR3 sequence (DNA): TGCGCCAGCAGCGGGACCGGGACACTGAACACTGAAGCTTTCTTT.

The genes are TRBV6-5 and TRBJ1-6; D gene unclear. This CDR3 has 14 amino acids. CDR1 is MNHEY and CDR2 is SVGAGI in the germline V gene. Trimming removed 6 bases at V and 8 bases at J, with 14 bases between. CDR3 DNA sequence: TGTGCCAGCAGCCCGACACAAGCCCATTCACCCCTCCACTTT. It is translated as CASSPTQAHSPLHF.

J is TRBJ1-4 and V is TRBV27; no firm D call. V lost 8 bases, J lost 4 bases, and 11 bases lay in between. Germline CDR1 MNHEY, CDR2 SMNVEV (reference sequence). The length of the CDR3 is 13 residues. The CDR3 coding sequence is TGTGCCAGCTCTAAGCGGGATAATGAAAAACTGTTTTTT. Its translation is CASSKRDNEKLFF.

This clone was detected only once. The CDR3 DNA sequence: TGTGCCAGCAGTGATCCAGGGGGCGCGGGAAATGAGCAGTTCTTC. It is translated as CASSDPGGAGNEQFF. This sequence joins TRBV6-4 and TRBJ2-1; 8 bases are a match to TRBD1. Trimming took 3 bases from V and 7 from J; bases not matched to a gene: 8. The CDR3 has 15 residues. The germline CDR1 and CDR2 sequences are MRHNA and SNTAGT.

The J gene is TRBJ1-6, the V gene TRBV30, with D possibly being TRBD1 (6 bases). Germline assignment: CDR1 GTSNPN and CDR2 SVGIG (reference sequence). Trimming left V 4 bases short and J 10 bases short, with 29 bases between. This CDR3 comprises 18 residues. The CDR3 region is CAWTLLREGGERWSPLHF. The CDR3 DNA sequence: TGTGCCTGGACCCTCTTACGGGAAGGGGGGGAGAGGTGGTCACCCCTCCACTTT.

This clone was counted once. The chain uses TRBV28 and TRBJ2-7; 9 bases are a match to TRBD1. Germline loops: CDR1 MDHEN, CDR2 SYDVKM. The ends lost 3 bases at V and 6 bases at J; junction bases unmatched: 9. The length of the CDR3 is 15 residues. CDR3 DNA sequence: TGTGCCAGCAGTTTTCAGGGGACAGGGTCCGCCGAGCAGTACTTC. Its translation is CASSFQGTGSAEQYF.

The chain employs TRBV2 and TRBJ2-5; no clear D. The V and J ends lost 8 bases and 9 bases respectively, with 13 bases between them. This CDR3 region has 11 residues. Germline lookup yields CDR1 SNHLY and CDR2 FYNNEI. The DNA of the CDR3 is TGTGCCAGCGGAATGACTTACCCCCAGTACTTC. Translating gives CASGMTYPQYF.

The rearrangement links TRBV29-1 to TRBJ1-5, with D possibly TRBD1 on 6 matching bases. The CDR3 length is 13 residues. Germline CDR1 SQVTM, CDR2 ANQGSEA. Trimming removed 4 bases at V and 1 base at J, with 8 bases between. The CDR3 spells CSVGGQSNQPQHF. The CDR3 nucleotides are TGCAGCGTTGGCGGACAGAGCAATCAGCCCCAGCATTTT.

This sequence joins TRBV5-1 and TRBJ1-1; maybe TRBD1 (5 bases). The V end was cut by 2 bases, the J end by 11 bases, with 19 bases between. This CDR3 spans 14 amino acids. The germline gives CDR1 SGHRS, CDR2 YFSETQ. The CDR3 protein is CASSFTDSVGYAFF. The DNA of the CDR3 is TGCGCCAGCAGCTTCACCGACAGTGTTGGGTATGCTTTCTTT.

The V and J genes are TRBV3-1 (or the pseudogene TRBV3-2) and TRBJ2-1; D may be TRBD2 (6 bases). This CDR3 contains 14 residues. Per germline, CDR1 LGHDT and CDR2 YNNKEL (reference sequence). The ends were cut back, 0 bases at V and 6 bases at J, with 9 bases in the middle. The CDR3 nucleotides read TGTGCCAGCAGCCAAGACCCCGGGGGCAATGAGCAGTTCTTC. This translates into CASSQDPGGNEQFF.

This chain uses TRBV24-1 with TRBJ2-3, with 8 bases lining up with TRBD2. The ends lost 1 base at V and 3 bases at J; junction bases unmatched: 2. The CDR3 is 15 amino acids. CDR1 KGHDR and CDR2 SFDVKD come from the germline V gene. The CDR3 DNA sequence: TGTGCCACCAGTGATTTCCAGCGGGGGACAGATACGCAGTATTTT. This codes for CATSDFQRGTDTQYF.

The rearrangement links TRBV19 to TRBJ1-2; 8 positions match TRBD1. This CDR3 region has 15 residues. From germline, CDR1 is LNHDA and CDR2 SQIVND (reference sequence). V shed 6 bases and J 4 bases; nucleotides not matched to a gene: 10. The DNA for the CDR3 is TGTGCCAGTAGCGAGTCCGGGACAGGAGTCTATGGCTACACCTTC. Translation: CASSESGTGVYGYTF. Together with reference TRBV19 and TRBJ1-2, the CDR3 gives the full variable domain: DGGITQSPKYLFRKEGQNVTLSCEQNLNHDAMYWYRQDPGQGLRLIYYSQIVNDFQKGDIAEGYSVSREKKESFPLTVTSAQKNPTAFYLCASSESGTGVYGYTFGSGTRLTVV.

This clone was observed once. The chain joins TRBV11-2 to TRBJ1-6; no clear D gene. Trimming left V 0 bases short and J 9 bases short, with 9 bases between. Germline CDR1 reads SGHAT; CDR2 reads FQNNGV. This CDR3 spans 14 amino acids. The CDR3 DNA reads TGTGCCAGCAGCTTAGAGGCAGATGGTTCACCCCTCCACTTT. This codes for CASSLEADGSPLHF.

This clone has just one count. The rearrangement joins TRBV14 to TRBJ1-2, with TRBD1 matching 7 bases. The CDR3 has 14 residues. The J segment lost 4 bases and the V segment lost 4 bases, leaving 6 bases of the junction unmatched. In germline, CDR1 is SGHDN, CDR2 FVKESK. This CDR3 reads CASSPGQRFYGYTF. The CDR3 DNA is TGTGCCAGCAGCCCGGGACAGCGGTTCTATGGCTACACCTTC.

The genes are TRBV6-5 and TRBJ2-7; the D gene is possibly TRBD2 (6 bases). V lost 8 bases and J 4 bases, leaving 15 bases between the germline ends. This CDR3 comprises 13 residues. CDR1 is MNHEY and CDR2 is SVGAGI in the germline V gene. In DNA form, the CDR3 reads TGTGCCAGCGGCCCTGGGGGGTGGTACGAGCAGTACTTC. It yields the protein CASGPGGWYEQYF.